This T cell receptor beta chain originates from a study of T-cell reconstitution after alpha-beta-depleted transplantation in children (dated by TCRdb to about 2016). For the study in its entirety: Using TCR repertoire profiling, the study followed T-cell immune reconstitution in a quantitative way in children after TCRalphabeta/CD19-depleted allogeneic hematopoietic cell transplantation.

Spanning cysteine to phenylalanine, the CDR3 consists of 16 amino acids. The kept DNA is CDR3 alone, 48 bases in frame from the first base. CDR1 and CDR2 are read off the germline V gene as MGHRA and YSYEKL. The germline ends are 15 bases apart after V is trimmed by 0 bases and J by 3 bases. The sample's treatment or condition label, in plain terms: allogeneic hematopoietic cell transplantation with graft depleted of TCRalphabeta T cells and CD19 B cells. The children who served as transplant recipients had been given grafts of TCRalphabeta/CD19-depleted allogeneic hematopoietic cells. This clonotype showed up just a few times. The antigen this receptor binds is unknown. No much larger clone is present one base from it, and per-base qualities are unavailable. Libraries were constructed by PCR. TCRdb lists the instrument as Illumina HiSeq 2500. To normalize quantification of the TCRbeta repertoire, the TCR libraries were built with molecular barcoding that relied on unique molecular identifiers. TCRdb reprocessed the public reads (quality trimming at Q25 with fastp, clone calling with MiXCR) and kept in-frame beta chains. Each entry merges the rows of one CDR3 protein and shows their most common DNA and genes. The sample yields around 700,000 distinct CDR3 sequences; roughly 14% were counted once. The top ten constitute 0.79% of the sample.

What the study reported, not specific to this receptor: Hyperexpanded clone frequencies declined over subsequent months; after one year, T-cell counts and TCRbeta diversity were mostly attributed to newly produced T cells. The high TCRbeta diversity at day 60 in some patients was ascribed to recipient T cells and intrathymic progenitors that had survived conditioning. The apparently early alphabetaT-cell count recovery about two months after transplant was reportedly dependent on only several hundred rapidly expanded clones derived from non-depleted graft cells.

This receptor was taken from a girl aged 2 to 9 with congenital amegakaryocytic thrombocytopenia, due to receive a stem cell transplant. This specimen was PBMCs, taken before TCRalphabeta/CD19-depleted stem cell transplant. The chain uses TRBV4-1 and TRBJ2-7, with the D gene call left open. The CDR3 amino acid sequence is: CASSQEQRNNHYEQYF. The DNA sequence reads TGCGCCAGCAGCCAAGAACAGAGAAATAATCACTACGAGCAGTACTTC.